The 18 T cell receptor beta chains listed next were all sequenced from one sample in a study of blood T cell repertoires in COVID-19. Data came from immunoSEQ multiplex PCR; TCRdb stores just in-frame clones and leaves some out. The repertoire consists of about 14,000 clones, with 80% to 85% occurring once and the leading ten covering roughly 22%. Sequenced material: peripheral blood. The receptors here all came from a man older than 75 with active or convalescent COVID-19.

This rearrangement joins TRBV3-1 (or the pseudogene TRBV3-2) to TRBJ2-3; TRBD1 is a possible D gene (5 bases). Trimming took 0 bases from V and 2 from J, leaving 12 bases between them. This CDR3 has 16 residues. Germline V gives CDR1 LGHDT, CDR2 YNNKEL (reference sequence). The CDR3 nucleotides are TGTGCCAGCAGCCAAGATTGGGGCTTAGACACAGATACGCAGTATTTT. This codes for CASSQDWGLDTDTQYF.

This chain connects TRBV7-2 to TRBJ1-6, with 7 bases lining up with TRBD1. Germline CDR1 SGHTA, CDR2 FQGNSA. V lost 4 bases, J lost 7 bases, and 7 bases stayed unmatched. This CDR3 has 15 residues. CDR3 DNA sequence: TGTGCCAGCAGCTCAGACAGGGTATCGAATTCACCCCTCCACTTT. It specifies CASSSDRVSNSPLHF.

The CDR3 DNA sequence: TGTGCCAGCAGCTTAGCTAGCTCGGGCTACAATGAGCAGTTCTTC. Its protein product is CASSLASSGYNEQFF. The genes are TRBV7-2 and TRBJ2-1; unclear D gene. Germline V gene lookup returns CDR1 SGHTA and CDR2 FQGNSA. V was pared by 0 bases and J by 3 bases, with 9 bases between. The CDR3 contains 15 residues.

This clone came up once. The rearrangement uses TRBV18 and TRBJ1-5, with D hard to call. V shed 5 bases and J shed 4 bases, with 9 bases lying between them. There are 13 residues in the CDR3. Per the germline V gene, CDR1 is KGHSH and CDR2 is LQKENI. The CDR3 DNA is TGTGCCAGCTCAGTCCAGGAAAATCAGCCCCAGCATTTT. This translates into CASSVQENQPQHF.

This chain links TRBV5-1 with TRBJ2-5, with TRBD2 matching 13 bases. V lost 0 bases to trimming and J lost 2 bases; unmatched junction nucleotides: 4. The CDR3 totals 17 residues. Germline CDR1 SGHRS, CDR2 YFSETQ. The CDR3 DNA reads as TGCGCCAGCAGCTTGGGGAGACTAGCGGGGGGACAAGAGACCCAGTACTTC. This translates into CASSLGRLAGGQETQYF.

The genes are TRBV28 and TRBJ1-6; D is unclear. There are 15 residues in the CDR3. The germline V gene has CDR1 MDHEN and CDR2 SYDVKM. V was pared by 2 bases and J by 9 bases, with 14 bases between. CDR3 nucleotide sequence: TGTGCCAGCAGTTTAAGCCTGAGTGGCGGTTCACCCCTCCACTTT. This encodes CASSLSLSGGSPLHF.

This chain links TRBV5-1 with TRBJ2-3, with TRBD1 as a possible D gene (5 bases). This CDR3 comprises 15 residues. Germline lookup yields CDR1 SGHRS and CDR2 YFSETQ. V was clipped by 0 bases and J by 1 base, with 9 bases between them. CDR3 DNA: TGCGCCAGCAGCTTGGAGCCCAGGGGCACAGATACGCAGTATTTT. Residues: CASSLEPRGTDTQYF. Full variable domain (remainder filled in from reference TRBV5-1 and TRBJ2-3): KAGVTQTPRYLIKTRGQQVTLSCSPISGHRSVSWYQQTPGQGLQFLFEYFSETQRNKGNFPGRFSGRQFSNSRSEMNVSTLELGDSALYLCASSLEPRGTDTQYFGPGTRLTVL.

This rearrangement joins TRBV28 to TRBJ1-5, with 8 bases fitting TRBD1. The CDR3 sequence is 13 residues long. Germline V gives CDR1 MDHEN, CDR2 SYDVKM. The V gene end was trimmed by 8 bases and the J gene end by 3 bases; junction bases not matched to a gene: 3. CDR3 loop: CASQGAINQPQHF. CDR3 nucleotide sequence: TGTGCCAGCCAGGGGGCTATCAATCAGCCCCAGCATTTT.

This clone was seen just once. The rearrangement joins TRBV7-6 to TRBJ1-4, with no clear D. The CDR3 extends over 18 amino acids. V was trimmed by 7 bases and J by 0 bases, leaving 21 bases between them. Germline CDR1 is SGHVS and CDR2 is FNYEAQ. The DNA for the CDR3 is TGTGCCAGCACCCTCGCGGCATTTGACTTTGCAACTAATGAAAAACTGTTTTTT. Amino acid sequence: CASTLAAFDFATNEKLFF.

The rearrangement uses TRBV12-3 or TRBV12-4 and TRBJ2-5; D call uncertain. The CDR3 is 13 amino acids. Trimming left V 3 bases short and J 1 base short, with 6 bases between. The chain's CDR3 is CASSLRTQETQYF. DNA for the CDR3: TGTGCCAGCAGTTTGAGAACCCAAGAGACCCAGTACTTC.

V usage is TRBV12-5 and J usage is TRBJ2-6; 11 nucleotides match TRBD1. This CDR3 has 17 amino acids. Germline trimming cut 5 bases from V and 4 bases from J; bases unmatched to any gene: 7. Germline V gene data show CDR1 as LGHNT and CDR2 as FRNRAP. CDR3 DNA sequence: TGTGCTAGTGGTCAGGGACAGGGGGTTGGAGGGGCCAACGTCCTGACTTTC. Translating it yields CASGQGQGVGGANVLTF.

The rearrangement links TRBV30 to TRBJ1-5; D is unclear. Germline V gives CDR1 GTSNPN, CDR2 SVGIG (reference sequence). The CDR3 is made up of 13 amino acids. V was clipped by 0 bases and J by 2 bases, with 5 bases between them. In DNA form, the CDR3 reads TGTGCCTGGAGTGTGGGCGGCAATCAGCCCCAGCATTTT. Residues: CAWSVGGNQPQHF.

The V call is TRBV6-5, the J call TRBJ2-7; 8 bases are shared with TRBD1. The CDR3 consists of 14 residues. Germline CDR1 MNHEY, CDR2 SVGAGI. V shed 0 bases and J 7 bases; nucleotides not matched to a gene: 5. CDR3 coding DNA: TGTGCCAGCAGTTACTCGGACAGGGCGGGAGAGCAGTACTTC. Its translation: CASSYSDRAGEQYF.

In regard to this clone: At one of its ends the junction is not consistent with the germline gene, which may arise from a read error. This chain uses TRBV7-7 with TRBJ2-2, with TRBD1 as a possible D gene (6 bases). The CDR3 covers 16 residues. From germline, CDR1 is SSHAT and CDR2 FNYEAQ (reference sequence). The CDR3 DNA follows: TGTGCTAGCAGCCCCCTTCAGGGGATTGACACCGGGGAGCTGTTTTTT. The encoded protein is CASSPLQGIDTGELFF.

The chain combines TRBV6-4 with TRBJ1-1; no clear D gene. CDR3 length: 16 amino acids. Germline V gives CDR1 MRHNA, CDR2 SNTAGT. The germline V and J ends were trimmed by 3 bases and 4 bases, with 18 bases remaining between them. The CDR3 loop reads CASSEGDLYDPTEAFF. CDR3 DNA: TGTGCCAGCAGTGAGGGAGACCTCTATGATCCCACTGAAGCTTTCTTT.

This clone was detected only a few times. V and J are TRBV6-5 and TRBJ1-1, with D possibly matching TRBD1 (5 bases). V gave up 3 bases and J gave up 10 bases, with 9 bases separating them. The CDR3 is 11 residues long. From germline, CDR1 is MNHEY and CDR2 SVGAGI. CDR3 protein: CASSYGASAFF. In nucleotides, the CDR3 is TGTGCCAGCAGTTATGGGGCTTCAGCTTTCTTT.

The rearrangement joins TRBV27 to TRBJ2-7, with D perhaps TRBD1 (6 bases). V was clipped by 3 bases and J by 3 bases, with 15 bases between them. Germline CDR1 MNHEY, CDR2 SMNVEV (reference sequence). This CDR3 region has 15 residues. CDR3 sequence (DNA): TGTGCCAGCAGTTTCCGACAGGCCGGAGGCTACGAGCAGTACTTC. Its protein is CASSFRQAGGYEQYF.

CDR3: CASSQDRAREGEKLFF. The CDR3 bases are TGCGCCAGCAGCCAAGATCGGGCGAGGGAGGGTGAAAAACTGTTTTTT. The chain uses TRBV4-3 and TRBJ1-4; D call uncertain. Germline assignment: CDR1 LGHNA and CDR2 YSLEER. The CDR3 covers 16 residues. Trimming cost V 0 bases and J 7 bases, with 15 bases left between them.